One sample yielded the 31 T cell receptor beta chains listed below, sequenced in a study of shared clonotypes between healthy human individuals. Terminally differentiated effector memory CD45RA+ cells were excluded from the naive CD8 cells, which were CD45RO-negative and positively selected for CCR7. Libraries were prepared by immunoSEQ multiplex PCR; TCRdb keeps only in-frame clonotypes and omits some of them. The table includes roughly 550,000 clones, 95% detected once. Source material: naive CD8+ T cells sorted from blood. All receptors come from a woman aged 25 to 45 in good health.

The J gene is TRBJ1-1, the V gene TRBV28, with 8 nucleotides matching TRBD1. The ends lost 4 bases at V and 4 bases at J; junction bases unmatched: 2. The V gene's germline CDR1 is MDHEN and CDR2 SYDVKM. CDR3 size: 13 residues. The CDR3 sequence is CASSSGGGTEAFF. CDR3 sequence (DNA): TGTGCCAGCAGTTCAGGGGGCGGCACTGAAGCTTTCTTT.

This rearrangement joins TRBV2 to TRBJ2-6, with D tentatively TRBD1 (5 bases). Germline V gives CDR1 SNHLY, CDR2 FYNNEI. This CDR3 comprises 16 residues. The V and J ends lost 4 bases and 1 base respectively, with 11 bases between them. The CDR3 DNA is TGTGCCAGCAGTGGGCAGGGCTTTTCTGGGGCCAACGTCCTGACTTTC. This translates into CASSGQGFSGANVLTF.

The V gene is TRBV11-2, the J gene TRBJ2-3, with no clear D. V was pared by 6 bases and J by 0 bases, with 10 bases between. In germline, CDR1 is SGHAT, CDR2 FQNNGV. The CDR3 contains 14 residues. The CDR3 sequence: CASRDGPSTDTQYF. Here the CDR3 DNA reads TGTGCCAGCAGGGATGGACCTAGCACAGATACGCAGTATTTT.

The chain is built from TRBV4-1 and TRBJ2-1, with D unresolved. The germline CDR1 and CDR2 sequences are MGHRA and YSYEKL. V was pared by 1 base and J by 8 bases, with 12 bases between. The CDR3 contains 14 residues. DNA of the CDR3: TGCGCCAGCAGCCAAGTACCTGGGAAAGATGAGCAGTTCTTC. It codes for CASSQVPGKDEQFF.

The V and J genes are TRBV4-1 and TRBJ2-3; D not resolved. Germline assignment: CDR1 MGHRA and CDR2 YSYEKL. Deletions cut 3 bases from V and 6 bases from J, with 10 bases between. There are 13 residues in the CDR3. The CDR3 nucleotides are TGCGCCAGCAGCCACCTCCGATGGGATACGCAGTATTTT. It is translated as CASSHLRWDTQYF.

Here the CDR3 reads CASSFGGPRSTNEKLFF. In DNA form, the CDR3 reads TGTGCCAGCAGTTTCGGGGGCCCGAGGTCGACTAATGAAAAACTGTTTTTT. This chain connects TRBV27 to TRBJ1-4; D might be TRBD1 (6 bases). The CDR3 consists of 17 residues. V lost 3 bases and J 2 bases, leaving 16 bases between the germline ends. The V gene's germline CDR1 is MNHEY and CDR2 SMNVEV (reference sequence).

This rearrangement joins TRBV7-9 to TRBJ2-7, with TRBD2 as a possible D gene (6 bases). Germline V gene data show CDR1 as SEHNR and CDR2 as FQNEAQ (reference sequence). V was trimmed by 5 bases and J by 1 base, leaving 15 bases between them. The CDR3 loop spans 15 amino acids. CDR3 amino acids: CASSPSGAGSYEQYF. The CDR3 nucleotides read TGTGCCAGCAGCCCATCGGGAGCTGGGTCCTACGAGCAGTACTTC.

The chain recombines TRBV5-8 with TRBJ1-1, with a weak D call TRBD1 (5 bases). The CDR3 has 15 amino acids. Trimming took 0 bases from V and 1 from J, leaving 10 bases between them. From germline, CDR1 is SGHTS and CDR2 YDEGEE. The CDR3 DNA is TGTGCCAGCAGCTTGGTGGGACGGACGAACACTGAAGCTTTCTTT. Protein product: CASSLVGRTNTEAFF.

The V call is TRBV7-6, the J call TRBJ2-7; TRBD2 agrees at 13 bases. Germline CDR1 is SGHVS and CDR2 is FNYEAQ. V shed 4 bases and J 0 bases; nucleotides not matched to a gene: 3. The CDR3 sequence is 16 residues long. In nucleotides, the CDR3 is TGTGCCAGCAGCTCGGGGACTAGCGGGACCTCCTACGAGCAGTACTTC. Its protein is CASSSGTSGTSYEQYF.

This chain joins TRBV28 and TRBJ2-2, with 7 bases fitting TRBD1. Unmatched junction bases numbered 4, after V lost 2 bases and J lost 7 bases. Looked up from germline, CDR1 is MDHEN and CDR2 is SYDVKM. This CDR3 region has 14 residues. CDR3 in DNA: TGTGCCAGCAGTTTAAGGGGGCCGGGCGGGGAGCTGTTTTTT. It specifies CASSLRGPGGELFF.

This clone was seen once. J is TRBJ2-7 and V is TRBV27, with 8 bases that match TRBD1. The ends lost 6 bases at V and 3 bases at J; junction bases unmatched: 7. Germline V gives CDR1 MNHEY, CDR2 SMNVEV (reference sequence). CDR3 size: 14 residues. DNA for the CDR3: TGTGCCAGCAGCCACGGGACAGGAAACTACGAGCAGTACTTC. This encodes CASSHGTGNYEQYF.

The V and J genes are TRBV27 and TRBJ2-5; D ambiguous. In germline, CDR1 is MNHEY, CDR2 SMNVEV (reference sequence). V lost 1 base and J 2 bases, leaving 8 bases between the germline ends. This CDR3 is 14 amino acids long. In nucleotides, the CDR3 is TGTGCCAGCAGTTTATATCCATTTCAAGAGACCCAGTACTTC. Translating it yields CASSLYPFQETQYF.

The chain links TRBV29-1 to TRBJ1-1, with 7 positions matching TRBD1. V was pared by 1 base and J by 3 bases, with 5 bases of the junction left unmatched. The CDR3 consists of 14 residues. The germline gives CDR1 SQVTM, CDR2 ANQGSEA. The chain's CDR3 is CSVEGGGLDTEAFF. The CDR3 coding sequence is TGCAGCGTTGAAGGAGGGGGCCTAGACACTGAAGCTTTCTTT.

The rearrangement links TRBV5-4 to TRBJ1-2; D is undetermined. Trimming stripped 4 bases from V and 8 bases from J, with 12 bases between. Germline V gene sequence: CDR1 SGHNT, CDR2 YYREEE (reference sequence). The CDR3 consists of 12 residues. In DNA form, the CDR3 reads TGTGCCAGCAGCCCGCAGGAAGGGGGCTACACCTTC. It is translated as CASSPQEGGYTF.

This clone was counted a single time. The chain has TRBV19 and TRBJ2-1; 7 positions match TRBD2. There are 15 residues in the CDR3. Losses at the gene ends were 6 bases for V and 1 base for J; bases not matched to a gene: 6. The germline CDR1 and CDR2 sequences are LNHDA and SQIVND (reference sequence). CDR3 amino acids: CASSWLAASYNEQFF. For the CDR3, the DNA is TGTGCCAGTAGCTGGCTAGCGGCTTCCTACAATGAGCAGTTCTTC. The complete variable domain, with remaining parts taken from reference TRBV19 and TRBJ2-1, reads DGGITQSPKYLFRKEGQNVTLSCEQNLNHDAMYWYRQDPGQGLRLIYYSQIVNDFQKGDIAEGYSVSREKKESFPLTVTSAQKNPTAFYLCASSWLAASYNEQFFGPGTRLTVL.

The V call is TRBV5-6, the J call TRBJ1-2; D remains ambiguous. Germline CDR1 reads SGHDT; CDR2 reads YYEEEE. This CDR3 comprises 13 residues. V lost 4 bases and J 3 bases, leaving 10 bases between the germline ends. Written as DNA, the CDR3 is TGTGCCAGCAGCCGAGATCTAGACTATGGCTACACCTTC. It translates to CASSRDLDYGYTF.

This sequence joins TRBV6-5 and TRBJ2-1; D perhaps matches TRBD1 (6 bases). The germline V and J ends were trimmed by 0 bases and 4 bases, with 13 bases remaining between them. CDR3 length: 16 residues. The germline CDR1 and CDR2 sequences are MNHEY and SVGAGI. The chain's CDR3 is CASSYSIGQRYNEQFF. The CDR3, as DNA: TGTGCCAGCAGTTACTCGATCGGACAGAGATACAATGAGCAGTTCTTC.

This chain connects TRBV4-1 to TRBJ1-4; maybe TRBD1 (5 bases). Per the germline V gene, CDR1 is MGHRA and CDR2 is YSYEKL. V was clipped by 2 bases and J by 3 bases, with 10 bases between them. There are 15 residues in the CDR3. The CDR3 DNA reads as TGCGCCAGCAGCCAACTGGGGCTTCCTAATGAAAAACTGTTTTTT. Translated, it gives CASSQLGLPNEKLFF.

Note on this clone: Other DNA sequences in this specimen translate into the identical CDR3. This chain connects TRBV27 to TRBJ1-5, with 11 bases that match TRBD1. Trimming took 5 bases from V and 4 from J; bases not matched to a gene: 4. CDR3 length: 15 amino acids. Per the germline V gene, CDR1 is MNHEY and CDR2 is SMNVEV (reference sequence). The CDR3 region is CASSPGTGGNQPQHF. Written as DNA, the CDR3 is TGTGCCAGCAGTCCCGGGACAGGGGGGAATCAGCCCCAGCATTTT.

CDR3: CASSQTSGRETQYF. In nucleotides, the CDR3 is TGTGCCAGCAGCCAAACTAGCGGACGGGAGACCCAGTACTTC. The rearrangement links TRBV28 to TRBJ2-5; 8 bases are shared with TRBD2. CDR1 and CDR2 from the germline V gene are MDHEN and SYDVKM. The trim removed 6 bases at V and 5 bases at J, leaving 8 bases unmatched. CDR3 length: 14 amino acids.

V is TRBV7-3 and J is TRBJ2-2; 8 nucleotides align to TRBD2. With V trimmed by 0 bases and J by 1 base, 1 base remained unmatched. The CDR3 loop spans 16 amino acids. Germline CDR1 is SGHTA and CDR2 is FQGTGA. The DNA for the CDR3 is TGTGCCAGCAGCTTAACTCTAGCGGGGAACACCGGGGAGCTGTTTTTT. It encodes CASSLTLAGNTGELFF.

V usage is TRBV27 and J usage is TRBJ2-7; TRBD1 agrees at 8 bases. The germline V gene encodes CDR1 MNHEY and CDR2 SMNVEV (reference sequence). V gave up 4 bases and J gave up 3 bases; unmatched junction bases: 8. This CDR3 contains 15 residues. The CDR3 sequence is CASSSPPDRDYEQYF. The CDR3 nucleotides read TGTGCCAGCAGTTCTCCTCCGGACAGGGACTACGAGCAGTACTTC.

Remarks on this clone: Other DNA sequences in the sample encode the same CDR3. The chain employs TRBV7-9 and TRBJ2-7; D is undetermined. Trimming removed 5 bases at V and 3 bases at J, with 8 bases between. The germline gives CDR1 SEHNR, CDR2 FQNEAQ (reference sequence). This CDR3 is built from 12 residues. Here the CDR3 reads CASSLPSYEQYF. CDR3 coding DNA: TGTGCCAGCAGCCTCCCGAGCTACGAGCAGTACTTC.

The chain links TRBV7-9 to TRBJ2-7; unclear D gene. Germline CDR1 reads SEHNR; CDR2 reads FQNEAQ (reference sequence). The CDR3 consists of 12 residues. Trimming took off 5 bases at V and 1 base at J, with 6 bases between the two ends. CDR3 sequence (DNA): TGTGCCAGCAGCCCCCGTTCCTACGAGCAGTACTTC. Amino acid sequence: CASSPRSYEQYF.

This sequence joins TRBV11-2 and TRBJ1-5, with D unclear. In germline, CDR1 is SGHAT, CDR2 FQNNGV. V was pared by 0 bases and J by 7 bases, with 4 bases between. This CDR3 spans 12 amino acids. CDR3 residues: CASSLEGQPQHF. DNA of the CDR3: TGTGCCAGCAGCTTAGAAGGGCAGCCCCAGCATTTT.

This chain connects TRBV6-4 to TRBJ2-5, with 7 bases fitting TRBD1. The J call is in doubt because the DNA end fits TRBJ2-7 better. This CDR3 region has 14 residues. Germline loops: CDR1 MRHNA, CDR2 SNTAGT. Here the CDR3 DNA reads TGTGCCAGCAGTAAGGGACAGACCTCCTACGAGCAGTACTTC. Translated, it gives CASSKGQTSYEQYF.

The chain has TRBV25-1 and TRBJ1-1; tentative D call: TRBD1 (6 bases). CDR1 and CDR2 from the germline V gene are MGHDK and SYGVNS. The CDR3 contains 12 residues. Between the trimmed V and J ends, which lost 5 bases and 7 bases, there was a span of 11 bases. This CDR3 is CASSKQGLEAFF. CDR3 nucleotides: TGTGCCAGCAGTAAACAGGGTCTTGAAGCTTTCTTT. The whole variable domain, remainder taken from reference TRBV25-1 and TRBJ1-1, is EADIYQTPRYLVIGTGKKITLECSQTMGHDKMYWYQQDPGMELHLIHYSYGVNSTEKGDLSSESTVSRIRTEHFPLTLESARPSHTSQYLCASSKQGLEAFFGQGTRLTVV.

The gene calls are TRBV6-6 and TRBJ2-7, with D unresolved. The CDR3 is 15 amino acids. Germline lookup yields CDR1 MNHNY and CDR2 SVGAGI (reference sequence). V was cut by 0 bases and J by 1 base, with 10 bases left in between. This CDR3 reads CASSYSLHGSYEQYF. The CDR3 DNA reads TGTGCCAGCAGTTACTCCCTGCACGGGTCCTACGAGCAGTACTTC.

The rearrangement links TRBV11-2 to TRBJ2-7, with TRBD1 as a possible D gene (6 bases). This CDR3 spans 15 amino acids. Trimming took off 1 base at V and 3 bases at J, with 13 bases between the two ends. The germline V gene encodes CDR1 SGHAT and CDR2 FQNNGV. The CDR3 spells CASSLVGTRNYEQYF. CDR3 DNA: TGTGCCAGCAGCTTAGTTGGGACAAGGAACTACGAGCAGTACTTC.

The rearrangement links TRBV7-6 to TRBJ2-7; D is undetermined. The V end lost 1 base, the J end lost 0 bases, and 7 bases lay between the germline ends. The germline CDR1 and CDR2 sequences are SGHVS and FNYEAQ. The CDR3 covers 14 residues. The CDR3 reads CASSLDGLSYEQYF. The DNA for the CDR3 is TGTGCCAGCAGCTTAGATGGCCTCTCCTACGAGCAGTACTTC.

The J gene is TRBJ1-5, the V gene TRBV11-2; possibly TRBD1 for D (5 bases). V was trimmed by 4 bases and J by 7 bases, leaving 26 bases between them. This CDR3 region has 18 residues. Germline lookup yields CDR1 SGHAT and CDR2 FQNNGV. CDR3 DNA sequence: TGTGCCAGCAGCTCCCGCCCCTCAAGACCGGGGGGAGAGCAGCCCCAGCATTTT. Translation: CASSSRPSRPGGEQPQHF.